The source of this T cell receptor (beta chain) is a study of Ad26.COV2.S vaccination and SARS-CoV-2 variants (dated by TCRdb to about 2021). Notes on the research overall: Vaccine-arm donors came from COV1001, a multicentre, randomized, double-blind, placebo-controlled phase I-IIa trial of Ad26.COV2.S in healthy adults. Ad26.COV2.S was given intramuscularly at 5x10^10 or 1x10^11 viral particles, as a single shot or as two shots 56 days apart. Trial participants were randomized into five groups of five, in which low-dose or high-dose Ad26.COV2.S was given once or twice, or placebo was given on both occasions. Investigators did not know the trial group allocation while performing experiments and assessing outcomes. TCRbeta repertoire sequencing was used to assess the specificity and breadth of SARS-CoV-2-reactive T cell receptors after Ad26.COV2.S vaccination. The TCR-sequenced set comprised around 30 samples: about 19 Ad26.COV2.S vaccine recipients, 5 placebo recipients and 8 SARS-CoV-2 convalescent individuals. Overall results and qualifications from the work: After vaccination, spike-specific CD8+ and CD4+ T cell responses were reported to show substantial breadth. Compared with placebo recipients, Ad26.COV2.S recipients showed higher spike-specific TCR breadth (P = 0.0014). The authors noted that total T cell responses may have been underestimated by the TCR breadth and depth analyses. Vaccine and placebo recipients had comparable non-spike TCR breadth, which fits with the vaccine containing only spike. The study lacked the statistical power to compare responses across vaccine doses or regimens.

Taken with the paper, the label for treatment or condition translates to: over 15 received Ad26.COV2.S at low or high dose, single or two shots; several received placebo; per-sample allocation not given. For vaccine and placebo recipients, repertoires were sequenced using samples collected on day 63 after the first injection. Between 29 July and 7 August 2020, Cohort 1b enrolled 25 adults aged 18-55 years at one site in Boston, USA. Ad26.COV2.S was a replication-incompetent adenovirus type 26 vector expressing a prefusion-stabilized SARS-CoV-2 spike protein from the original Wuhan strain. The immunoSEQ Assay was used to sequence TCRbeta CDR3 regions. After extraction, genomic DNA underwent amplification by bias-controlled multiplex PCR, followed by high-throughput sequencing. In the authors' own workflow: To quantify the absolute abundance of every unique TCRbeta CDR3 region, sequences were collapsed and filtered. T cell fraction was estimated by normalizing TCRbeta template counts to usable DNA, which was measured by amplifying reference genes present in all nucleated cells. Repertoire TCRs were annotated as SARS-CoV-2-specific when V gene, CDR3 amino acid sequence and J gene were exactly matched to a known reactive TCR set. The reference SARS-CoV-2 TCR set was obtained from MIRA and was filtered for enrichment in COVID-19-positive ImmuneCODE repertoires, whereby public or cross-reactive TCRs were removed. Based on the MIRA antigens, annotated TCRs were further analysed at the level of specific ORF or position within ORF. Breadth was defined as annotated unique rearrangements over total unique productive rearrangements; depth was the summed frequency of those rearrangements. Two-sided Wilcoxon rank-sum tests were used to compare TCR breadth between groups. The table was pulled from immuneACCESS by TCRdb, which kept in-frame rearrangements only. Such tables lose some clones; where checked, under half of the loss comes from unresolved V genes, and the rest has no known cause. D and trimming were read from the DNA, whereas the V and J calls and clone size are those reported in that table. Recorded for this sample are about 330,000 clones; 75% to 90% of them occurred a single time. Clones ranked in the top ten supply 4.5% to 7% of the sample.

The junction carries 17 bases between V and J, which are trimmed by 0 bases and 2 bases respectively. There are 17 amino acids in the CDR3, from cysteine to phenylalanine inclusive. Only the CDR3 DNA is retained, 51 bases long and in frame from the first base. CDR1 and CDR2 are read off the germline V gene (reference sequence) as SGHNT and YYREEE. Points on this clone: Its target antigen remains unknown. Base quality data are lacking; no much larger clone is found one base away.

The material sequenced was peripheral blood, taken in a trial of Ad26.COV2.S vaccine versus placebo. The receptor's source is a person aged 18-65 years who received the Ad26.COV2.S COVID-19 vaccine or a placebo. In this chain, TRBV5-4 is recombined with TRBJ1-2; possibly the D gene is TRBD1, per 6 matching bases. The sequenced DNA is TGTGCCAGCAGCTTGGACGGCAGGGGAGGTTCGAACTATGGCTACACCTTC. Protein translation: CASSLDGRGGSNYGYTF.